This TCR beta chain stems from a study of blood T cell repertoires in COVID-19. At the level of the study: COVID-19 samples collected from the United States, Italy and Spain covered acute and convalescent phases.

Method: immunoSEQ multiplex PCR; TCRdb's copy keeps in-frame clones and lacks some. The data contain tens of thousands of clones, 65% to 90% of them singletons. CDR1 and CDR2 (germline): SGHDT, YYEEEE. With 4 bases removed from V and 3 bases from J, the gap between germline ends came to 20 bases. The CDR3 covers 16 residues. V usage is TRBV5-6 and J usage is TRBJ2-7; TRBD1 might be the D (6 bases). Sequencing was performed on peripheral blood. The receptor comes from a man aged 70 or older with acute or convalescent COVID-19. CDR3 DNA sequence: TGTGCCAGCAGCCCCCTCCGGCCGACAGGTTACTACGAGCAGTACTTC. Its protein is CASSPLRPTGYYEQYF.